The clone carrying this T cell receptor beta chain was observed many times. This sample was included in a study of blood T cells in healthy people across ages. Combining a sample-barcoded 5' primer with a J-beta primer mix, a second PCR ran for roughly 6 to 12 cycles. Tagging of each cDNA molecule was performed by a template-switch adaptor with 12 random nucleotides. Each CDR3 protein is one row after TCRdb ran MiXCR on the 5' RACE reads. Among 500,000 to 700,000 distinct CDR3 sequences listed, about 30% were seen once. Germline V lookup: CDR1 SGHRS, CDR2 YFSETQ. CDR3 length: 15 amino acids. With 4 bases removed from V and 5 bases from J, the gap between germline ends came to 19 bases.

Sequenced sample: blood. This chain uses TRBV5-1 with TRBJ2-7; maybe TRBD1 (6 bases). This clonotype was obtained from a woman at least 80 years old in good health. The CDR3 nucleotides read TGCGCCAGCAGCCTCTCCGGGACAACGGTTAACGAGCAGTACTTC. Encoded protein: CASSLSGTTVNEQYF.